The present TCR beta chain was sequenced within a study of regulatory T cells in long-lasting Graves disease (dated by TCRdb to the early 2020s). About the full investigation: Persistent Graves' disease was defined as antithyroid drug treatment for over 5 years with persistently positive TSH receptor autoantibodies. Peripheral blood TCR sequencing and RNA sequencing compared persistent Graves' disease patients with newly diagnosed Graves' disease patients. The study was conducted in China and was registered as a clinical trial. A total of about 33 samples underwent TCR sequencing: around 13 from persistent and about 20 from newly diagnosed Graves' disease patients. Antithyroid drugs had been taken for 8.5 to 11 years on average by persistent Graves' disease patients in the clinical cohort.

To prepare the library, multiplex PCR was applied. For sequencing, an Illumina HiSeq 4000 was employed. CDR3 regions were amplified by Arm-PCR with iRepertoire HTBI primers to construct TCR beta libraries. Before sequencing, the PCR products underwent gel purification. As for the original processing: Gene usage analysis of CDR3 amino acid clonotypes used the 60 to 80 TRBV and approximately 13 TRBJ segments found across samples. COPE and FqMerger were used to merge filtered high-quality paired reads into contigs. BLAST was used to align contigs to IMGT TRBV, TRBD and TRBJ reference genes, with CDR3 defined following IMGT. Any clonotype with a frequency above 0.1% was classified as a highly expanded clone. Shannon entropy served as the measure of repertoire diversity, while the Gini coefficient captured V-J evenness. A clonotype was considered public if more than one individual shared it. TCRdb applied fastp at Q25 and MiXCR to the public reads, then kept only in-frame beta chains. Every distinct CDR3 protein forms one entry, paired with its most common genes and DNA. The V and J calls follow TCRdb's processing rather than the paper's. The sample table records hundreds of thousands of distinct CDR3 sequences; about a fifth of these occur just once. Of the sample, 7% to 10% is held by the ten largest clones.

Beyond this particular receptor, the publication reports: Preferential use of TRBV28, TRBJ1-2 and TRBJ2-5 was observed in persistent disease, whereas TRBV20-1 and TRBJ2-1 were favored in newly diagnosed disease. Peripheral blood alone was examined, since thyroid tissue, which constituted the primary lesion, could not be accessed. The authors noted that the small sample size was a limitation that may lower accuracy. Sequencing and analysis were restricted to the TCR beta chain. A larger number of public clonotypes was shared among persistent patients (approximately 2,500) than among newly diagnosed patients (roughly 980). Compared with newly diagnosed patients, persistent Graves' disease patients had lower TCR Shannon entropy and fewer highly expanded clones, which suggests clonal expansion.

The time point label here, explained by the study, means: persistent/refractory GD, antithyroid drugs over 5 years with positive TRAb. RNA was extracted from PBMCs in TRIzol for both TCR sequencing and RNA sequencing. The diagnosis of Graves' disease followed American Thyroid Association guidelines. Patients were recruited from an endocrinology department in Xi'an, China. Each patient gave around 9.2 milliliters of peripheral blood, collected in an EDTA anticoagulant tube. Ficoll Paque Plus density gradient separation was used to isolate PBMCs, and no additional T cell sorting was done. An Agilent 2100 Bioanalyzer and agarose gel were used to check RNA quality, while a NanoDrop 2000 measured RNA concentration. Many counts were recorded for this clonotype. It lacks a known antigen. It has no much larger one-base neighbor in the sample; base qualities were not kept. The CDR3 starts with the cysteine, ends with the phenylalanine, and has 15 residues. The DNA shown is the 45-base CDR3, in frame from base 1. Looking up the germline V gene yields CDR1 SGDLS and CDR2 YYNGEE. V lost 0 bases and J lost 3 bases; the stretch between them is 12 bases long.

This TCR came from a female donor with Graves disease. The sequence is built from TRBV9 and TRBJ2-5; no D gene is confidently identified. Sequenced here: peripheral blood mononuclear cells (PBMCs), sampled when the disease was refractory, from a patient treated with antithyroid drugs. The CDR3 reads CASSVDSEPKETQYF. In nucleotides, the sequence is TGTGCCAGCAGCGTAGACAGCGAGCCAAAAGAGACCCAGTACTTC.